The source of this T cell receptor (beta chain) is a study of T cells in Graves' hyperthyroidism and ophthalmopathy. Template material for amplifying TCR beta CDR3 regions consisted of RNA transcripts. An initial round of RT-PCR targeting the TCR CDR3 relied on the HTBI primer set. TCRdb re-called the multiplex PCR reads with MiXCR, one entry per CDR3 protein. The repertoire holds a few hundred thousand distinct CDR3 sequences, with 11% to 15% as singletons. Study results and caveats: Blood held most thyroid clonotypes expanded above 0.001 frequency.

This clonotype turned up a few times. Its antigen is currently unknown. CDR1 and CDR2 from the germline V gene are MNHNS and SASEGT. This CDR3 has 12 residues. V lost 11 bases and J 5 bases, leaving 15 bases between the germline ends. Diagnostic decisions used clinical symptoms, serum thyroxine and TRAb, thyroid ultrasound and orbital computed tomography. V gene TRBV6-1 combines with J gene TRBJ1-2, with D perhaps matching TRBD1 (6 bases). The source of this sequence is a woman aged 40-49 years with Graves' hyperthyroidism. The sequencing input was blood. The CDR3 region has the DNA TGTGCCGGATCCGACAGGACATATGGCTACACCTTC. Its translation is CAGSDRTYGYTF.